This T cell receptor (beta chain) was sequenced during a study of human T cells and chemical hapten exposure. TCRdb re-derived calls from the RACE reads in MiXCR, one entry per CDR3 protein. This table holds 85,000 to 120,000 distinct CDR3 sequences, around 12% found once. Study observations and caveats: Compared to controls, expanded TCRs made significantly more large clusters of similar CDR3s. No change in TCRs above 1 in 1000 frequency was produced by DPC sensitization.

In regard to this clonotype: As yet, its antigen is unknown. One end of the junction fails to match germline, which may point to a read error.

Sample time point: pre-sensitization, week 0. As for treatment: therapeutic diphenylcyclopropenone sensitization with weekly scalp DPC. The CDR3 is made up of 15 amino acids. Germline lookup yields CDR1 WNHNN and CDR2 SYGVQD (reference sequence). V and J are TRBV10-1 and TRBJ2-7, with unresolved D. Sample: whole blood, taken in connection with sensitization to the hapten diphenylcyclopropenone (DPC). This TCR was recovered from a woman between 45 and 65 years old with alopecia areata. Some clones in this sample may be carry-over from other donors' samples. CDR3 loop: CVSSESMTPNYEQYF. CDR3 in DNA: TGCGTCAGCAGTGAGTCGATGACTCCTAACTACGAGCAGTACTTC.